The T cell receptor beta chain under discussion was sequenced for a study of blood T cell repertoires in COVID-19. Clinical history as reported by participants underpinned cohort assignment. Cohort 3 donors were reported recovered after two negative PCRs, clearance, or symptom resolution. Sequencing used immunoSEQ multiplex PCR; TCRdb keeps in-frame clones, though not all of them. The profile shows almost 250,000 clones, 80% to 90% of them singletons. The CDR3 sequence is 13 residues long. Germline values: CDR1 GTSNPN, CDR2 SVGIG (reference sequence). V shed 6 bases and J 5 bases; nucleotides not matched to a gene: 7.

Sample: PBMCs or T cells enriched from blood (not recorded which). The genes are TRBV30 and TRBJ1-2, with 9 bases that match TRBD1. This TCR was recovered from a woman aged 25 to 39 who had recovered from COVID-19. The CDR3 spells CACSPGQGYGYTF. The CDR3 coding sequence is TGTGCCTGTTCTCCGGGACAGGGTTATGGCTACACCTTC.